The entry below gives a single T cell receptor beta chain sequence along with its context. As yet, its antigen is unknown. The protocol was immunoSEQ multiplex PCR, while the TCRdb copy is restricted to in-frame clones and leaves out a portion. The sample includes tens of thousands of clones, around 88% seen only once; the top ten take 0.35% to 0.45%. This specimen belongs to a study of OX40 agonist ivuxolimab in advanced cancers. Whole-study context: Enrolled patients in dose escalation had cancers that were hepatocellular carcinoma, melanoma, renal cell or head and neck cancer. There were three patients with partial responses, one having hepatocellular carcinoma and two cutaneous melanoma. Overall study findings and caveats: The 0.1-3.0 mg/kg partial responders had among the lowest clonal expansion. The study did not work out the antigen specificity of the expanded peripheral T cells.

V was shortened by 3 bases and J by 1 base, with 4 bases between the two germline ends. Germline V CDR1 and CDR2: SGHTA, FQGNSA. This CDR3 comprises 14 residues. J is TRBJ2-6 and V is TRBV7-2; D is undetermined. This specimen consisted of CD4+ or CD8+ T cells sorted from blood, obtained in a trial of the OX40 agonist ivuxolimab. This sequence was found in an adult with an advanced solid tumor such as melanoma, head and neck, liver or kidney cancer. CDR3 sequence reads: CASSFDSGANVLTF. The CDR3 DNA reads as TGTGCCAGCAGCTTTGATTCTGGGGCCAACGTCCTGACTTTC.